The source of this T cell receptor (beta chain) is a study of beta chain features in type 1 diabetes. Findings and caveats of the study: Shorter TCRB CDR3s, moderately but significantly so, were found in Type 1 diabetes patients in all four CD4+ subsets.

The sample holds a few counts of this clone. Its antigen is unknown. V lost 5 bases and J lost 6, with 10 bases in between. CDR3 length: 12 residues. CDR1 and CDR2 (germline): SEHNR, FQNEAQ (reference sequence). Expressed TCRB transcripts were sequenced because the isolated RNA had all been reverse transcribed beforehand. Using immunoSEQ multiplex PCR, the repertoire was profiled, and TCRdb retains in-frame clones only, with some absent. The sample lists about 150,000 clones; approximately 8.8% were seen once. Per donor, one heparinised blood draw averaged roughly 110 mL. Sequenced sample: central memory CD4+ T cells from blood. The sequence came from a woman in her twenties or thirties with type 1 diabetes. The V gene is TRBV7-9, the J gene TRBJ1-1, with a weak D call TRBD1 (6 bases). The CDR3 bases are TGTGCCAGCAGCCAGCCAGGGGCTGAAGCTTTCTTT. This gives the protein CASSQPGAEAFF.